One TCR beta chain is described in this entry. Its antigen is currently unknown. This entry is derived from a study of T cell responses to AZD1222 COVID-19 vaccine. Germline V gene data show CDR1 as MDHEN and CDR2 as SYDVKM. The CDR3 is 12 amino acids. V was trimmed by 2 bases and J by 4 bases, leaving 4 bases between them. General study points: Repertoires were sampled only after the peak T cell response.

Sequencing was performed with immunoSEQ multiplex PCR; in TCRdb, only in-frame clones are kept and a portion is missing. The table records 100,000 to 130,000 clones, roughly 90% of them present only once. J is TRBJ2-3 and V is TRBV28; D unresolved. This TCR was sampled from an adult who received the AZD1222 COVID-19 vaccine. The sample was peripheral blood, taken 28 days after the second AZD1222 dose. Written as DNA, the CDR3 is TGTGCCAGCAGTTTAATTTCAGATACGCAGTATTTT. Amino acid sequence: CASSLISDTQYF.